The 4 T cell receptor beta chains below were found in one sample sequenced in a study of Graves' ophthalmopathy and Graves' hyperthyroidism. TCR beta CDR3 amplification used RNA transcripts. RT-PCR was first run with HTBI primers, then multiplex PCR in a second round. TCRdb itself ran the multiplex PCR reads through MiXCR, one entry per CDR3 protein. The table lists around 1,000,000 distinct CDR3 sequences, roughly two fifths of them singletons. What was sequenced was peripheral blood or thyroid tissue (not recorded which). The receptors here all came from an adult man with Graves' hyperthyroidism.

There are many counts of this clonotype. The chain joins TRBV4-1 to TRBJ1-5; no clear D gene. Trimming cost V 5 bases and J 7 bases, with 12 bases left between them. Germline lookup yields CDR1 MGHRA and CDR2 YSYEKL. This CDR3 has 13 amino acids. CDR3 protein: CASSFGPPQPQHF. The CDR3 DNA reads as TGCGCCAGCAGCTTCGGACCCCCACAGCCCCAGCATTTT.

This chain connects TRBV5-6 to TRBJ1-5; D is perhaps TRBD1 (5 bases). Germline V lookup: CDR1 SGHDT, CDR2 YYEEEE. V was trimmed by 0 bases and J by 5 bases, leaving 15 bases between them. The CDR3 sequence is 16 residues long. The CDR3 DNA reads as TGTGCCAGCAGCTTGGGGGGCGCAGGAGGGCATCAGCCCCAGCATTTT. This codes for CASSLGGAGGHQPQHF. Based on the CDR3 plus reference TRBV5-6 and TRBJ1-5, the full variable domain is DAGVTQSPTHLIKTRGQQVTLRCSPKSGHDTVSWYQQALGQGPQFIFQYYEEEERQRGNFPDRFSGHQFPNYSSELNVNALLLGDSALYLCASSLGGAGGHQPQHFGDGTRLSIL.

Points on this clonotype: A clone one base away is much larger, so this may be a read error. This chain connects TRBV19 to TRBJ2-7, with TRBD2 matching over 11 bases. The CDR3 runs 16 residues. Germline V gene lookup returns CDR1 LNHDA and CDR2 SQIVND (reference sequence). The ends lost 1 base at V and 4 bases at J; junction bases unmatched: 6. The CDR3 region has the DNA TGTGCCAGTAGTATAGCTACTAGCGGGAGTGTGTACGAGCAGTACTTC. This encodes CASSIATSGSVYEQYF.

This clonotype was seen repeatedly, ten times or more. This chain links TRBV15 with TRBJ1-2; 8 bases are a match to TRBD1. The CDR3 length is 13 residues. Germline V CDR1 and CDR2: LNHNV, YYDKDF (reference sequence). With 0 bases clipped from V and 7 bases from J, the junction kept 1 base outside the gene matches. In nucleotides, the CDR3 is TGTGCCACCAGCAGAGACAGGGGGCTTGGCTACACCTTC. It codes for CATSRDRGLGYTF. Full variable domain (rest looked up from reference TRBV15 and TRBJ1-2): DAMVIQNPRYQVTQFGKPVTLSCSQTLNHNVMYWYQQKSSQAPKLLFHYYDKDFNNEADTPDNFQSRRPNTSFCFLDIRSPGLGDTAMYLCATSRDRGLGYTFGSGTRLTVV.